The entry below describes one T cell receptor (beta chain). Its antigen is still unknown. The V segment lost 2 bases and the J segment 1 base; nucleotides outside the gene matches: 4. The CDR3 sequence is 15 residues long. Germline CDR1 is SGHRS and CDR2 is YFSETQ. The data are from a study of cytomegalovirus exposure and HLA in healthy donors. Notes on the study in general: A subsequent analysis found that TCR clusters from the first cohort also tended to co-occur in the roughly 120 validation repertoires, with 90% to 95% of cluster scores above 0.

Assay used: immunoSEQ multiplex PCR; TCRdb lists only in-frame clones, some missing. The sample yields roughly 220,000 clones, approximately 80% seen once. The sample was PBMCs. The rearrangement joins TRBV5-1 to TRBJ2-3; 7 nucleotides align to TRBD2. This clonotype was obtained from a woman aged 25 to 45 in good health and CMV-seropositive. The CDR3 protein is CASSLPGGGTDTQYF. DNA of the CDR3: TGCGCCAGCAGCTTACCGGGAGGAGGCACAGATACGCAGTATTTT.